The 29 T cell receptor beta chains in this list originate from one sample, sequenced in a study of cytomegalovirus exposure and HLA in healthy donors. Libraries were prepared by immunoSEQ multiplex PCR; TCRdb keeps only in-frame clonotypes and omits some of them. The repertoire holds 70,000 to 90,000 clones, with approximately 80% as singletons. The sample comprised PBMCs. The receptors were sampled from a man younger than 45 in good health and CMV-seronegative.

The chain is built from TRBV11-3 and TRBJ1-3; the D gene is possibly TRBD1 (6 bases). This CDR3 spans 15 amino acids. Germline-derived CDR1 and CDR2 are SGHNT and YENEEA. V was cut by 4 bases and J by 7 bases, with 17 bases left in between. CDR3 in DNA: TGTGCCAGCAGCTCCATGACAGGCGAAGGGAACACCATATATTTT. Its protein is CASSSMTGEGNTIYF.

In its sample, this clone was seen once. This chain joins TRBV6-6 and TRBJ1-2; a weak D match, TRBD1 (6 bases). Germline V gene sequence: CDR1 MNHNY, CDR2 SVGAGI (reference sequence). The CDR3 has 13 amino acids. Between the trimmed V and J ends, which lost 2 bases and 3 bases, there was a span of 7 bases. Written as DNA, the CDR3 is TGTGCCAGCAGTTACCCAGGGGACTATGGCTACACCTTC. Its translation is CASSYPGDYGYTF.

The chain uses TRBV11-3 and TRBJ2-3, with 7 bases identical to TRBD2. The junction had 12 bases not matched to a gene; V was cut back by 3 bases and J by 6 bases. The germline V gene has CDR1 SGHNT and CDR2 YENEEA. This CDR3 has 16 amino acids. CDR3 in amino acids: CASSFGREVQGDTQYF. CDR3 nucleotide sequence: TGTGCCAGCAGCTTTGGACGGGAGGTCCAAGGGGATACGCAGTATTTT.

The rearrangement uses TRBV5-6 and TRBJ2-7, with 8 bases fitting TRBD1. Germline CDR1 reads SGHDT; CDR2 reads YYEEEE. The CDR3 has 13 residues. The V and J ends lost 0 bases and 10 bases, in that order; junction bases with no gene match: 6. The CDR3 protein is CASSLAQTGAQYF. CDR3 bases: TGTGCCAGCAGCTTGGCCCAGACAGGGGCCCAGTACTTC.

The chain combines TRBV27 with TRBJ1-6; D uncertain. Germline-derived CDR1 and CDR2 are MNHEY and SMNVEV (reference sequence). The CDR3 is made up of 12 amino acids. Trimming cost V 4 bases and J 6 bases, with 4 bases left between them. CDR3 DNA sequence: TGTGCCAGCAGTTCCGGTAATTCACCCCTCCACTTT. As protein: CASSSGNSPLHF.

The V gene is TRBV7-9, the J gene TRBJ1-1; no clear D gene. This CDR3 has 14 amino acids. Trimming took 2 bases from V and 3 from J, leaving 10 bases between them. CDR1 is SEHNR, CDR2 FQNEAQ, per germline (reference sequence). For the CDR3, the DNA is TGTGCCAGCAGCTTACTGGGAGTGTACACTGAAGCTTTCTTT. Protein: CASSLLGVYTEAFF.

The V gene is TRBV5-5, the J gene TRBJ1-1; no firm D call. Trimming pared 0 bases from V and 3 bases from J, leaving 6 bases between. The CDR3 has 13 amino acids. Germline-derived CDR1 and CDR2 are SGHKS and YYEKEE (reference sequence). CDR3 bases: TGTGCCAGCAGCTTGGAGAGGGACACTGAAGCTTTCTTT. Amino acid sequence: CASSLERDTEAFF.

This chain connects TRBV7-8 to TRBJ2-1; 13 nucleotides line up with TRBD2. Germline assignment: CDR1 SGHVS and CDR2 FQNEAQ. V lost 4 bases, J lost 7 bases, and 13 bases stayed unmatched. The CDR3 consists of 18 residues. The DNA for the CDR3 is TGTGCCAGCAGCTCGGGACTAGCGGGATCCGTCACGGGTAATGAGCAGTTCTTC. Residues: CASSSGLAGSVTGNEQFF.

The chain uses TRBV7-2 and TRBJ2-1; TRBD2 aligns across 14 bases. V lost 5 bases and J lost 12; bases outside the gene matches: 9. Per the germline V gene, CDR1 is SGHTA and CDR2 is FQGNSA. The CDR3 runs to 15 residues. The CDR3 spells CASSATSGRGLGQFF. CDR3 DNA sequence: TGTGCCAGCAGCGCGACTAGCGGGAGGGGGCTAGGGCAGTTCTTC. Complete variable domain (other parts from reference TRBV7-2 and TRBJ2-1): GAGVSQSPSNKVTEKGKDVELRCDPISGHTALYWYRQSLGQGLEFLIYFQGNSAPDKSGLPSDRFSAERTGGSVSTLTIQRTQQEDSAVYLCASSATSGRGLGQFFGPGTRLTVL.

The chain links TRBV4-1 to TRBJ2-2; 7 bases match TRBD1. Germline assignment: CDR1 MGHRA and CDR2 YSYEKL. The CDR3 is 15 amino acids. The V gene end was trimmed by 2 bases and the J gene end by 6 bases; junction bases not matched to a gene: 6. Written as DNA, the CDR3 is TGCGCCAGCAGCCAACCGACAGGGCGCTCCGGGGAGCTGTTTTTT. As protein: CASSQPTGRSGELFF.

In nucleotides, the CDR3 is TGTGCCAGCAGAGCTACTGAAGGGGACAATGAGCAGTTCTTC. Translating it yields CASRATEGDNEQFF. The J gene is TRBJ2-1, the V gene TRBV2; D is perhaps TRBD1 (5 bases). Trimming took off 6 bases at V and 5 bases at J, with 14 bases between the two ends. CDR1 is SNHLY, CDR2 FYNNEI, per germline. The CDR3 is 14 amino acids. Full variable domain (missing parts from reference TRBV2 and TRBJ2-1): EPEVTQTPSHQVTQMGQEVILRCVPISNHLYFYWYRQILGQKVEFLVSFYNNEISEKSEIFDDQFSVERPDGSNFTLKIRSTKLEDSAMYFCASRATEGDNEQFFGPGTRLTVL.

The chain couples TRBV5-5 to TRBJ1-2; D unresolved. V was trimmed by 4 bases and J by 1 base, leaving 11 bases between them. The CDR3 has 14 amino acids. Per germline, CDR1 SGHKS and CDR2 YYEKEE (reference sequence). This CDR3 reads CASSLGPGNYGYTF. The CDR3 DNA reads TGTGCCAGCAGCCTCGGCCCGGGTAACTATGGCTACACCTTC.

This clone was detected only a few times. The J gene is TRBJ2-3, the V gene TRBV9; 7 nucleotides line up with TRBD2. V trimming: 3 bases; J trimming: 1 base; junction bases outside the gene matches: 5. The CDR3 consists of 15 residues. Per germline, CDR1 SGDLS and CDR2 YYNGEE. CDR3 bases: TGTGCCAGCAGCGGGGCTAGCGGACGCACAGATACGCAGTATTTT. It encodes CASSGASGRTDTQYF.

A single count supports this clone. This chain uses TRBV19 with TRBJ2-3, with 7 bases aligning to TRBD2. The CDR3 totals 16 residues. Germline CDR1 and CDR2: LNHDA and SQIVND (reference sequence). The ends lost 4 bases at V and 0 bases at J; junction bases unmatched: 7. The CDR3 coding sequence is TGTGCCAGTAGTAACTCTAGCGGTCATAGCACAGATACGCAGTATTTT. This sequence encodes CASSNSSGHSTDTQYF.

This clone was counted a single time. This rearrangement joins TRBV7-8 to TRBJ2-1; D is undetermined. Germline lookup yields CDR1 SGHVS and CDR2 FQNEAQ. The CDR3 runs 14 residues. V dropped 3 bases and J dropped 0 bases, with 6 bases sitting between them. CDR3 coding DNA: TGTGCCAGCAGCTTGTTTAGCTCCTACAATGAGCAGTTCTTC. Its protein is CASSLFSSYNEQFF.

This clone showed up just once. The V and J genes are TRBV28 and TRBJ2-7, with D perhaps matching TRBD1 (5 bases). This CDR3 is 15 amino acids long. The germline V and J ends were trimmed by 2 bases and 6 bases, with 17 bases remaining between them. Germline lookup yields CDR1 MDHEN and CDR2 SYDVKM. The CDR3 sequence is CASSLPEPGLAEQYF. In DNA, the CDR3 is TGTGCCAGCAGTTTACCCGAGCCAGGGCTTGCCGAGCAGTACTTC.

This sequence joins TRBV18 and TRBJ1-4; a weak D match, TRBD1 (5 bases). Germline-derived CDR1 and CDR2 are KGHSH and LQKENI. The CDR3 totals 15 residues. Trimming removed 3 bases at V and 6 bases at J, with 14 bases between. This CDR3 is CASSPAGGRYEKLFF. CDR3 nucleotides: TGTGCCAGCTCACCGGCCGGGGGACGCTATGAAAAACTGTTTTTT.

The sample holds one count of this clone. The chain is built from TRBV9 and TRBJ2-3; 7 nucleotides match TRBD2. The CDR3 length is 15 residues. The V and J ends lost 1 base and 5 bases, in that order; junction bases with no gene match: 7. The germline V gene encodes CDR1 SGDLS and CDR2 YYNGEE. This CDR3 reads CASSVLGGGRDTQYF. CDR3 DNA sequence: TGTGCCAGCAGCGTATTGGGGGGGGGACGAGATACGCAGTATTTT.

This clone came up once. This chain uses TRBV4-3 with TRBJ2-1; tentative D call: TRBD2 (6 bases). In germline, CDR1 is LGHNA, CDR2 YSLEER. Trimming pared 4 bases from V and 5 bases from J, leaving 18 bases between. The CDR3 length is 16 residues. The DNA for the CDR3 is TGCGCCAGCAGCCCGACAAACCGGGGGATCCACAATGAGCAGTTCTTC. Its protein product is CASSPTNRGIHNEQFF.

V gene TRBV5-4 combines with J gene TRBJ2-2; 14 bases agree with TRBD2. Germline trimming cut 4 bases from V and 7 bases from J; bases unmatched to any gene: 12. The germline gives CDR1 SGHNT, CDR2 YYREEE (reference sequence). This CDR3 spans 18 amino acids. CDR3 loop: CASSDGLAGGTRLGELFF. CDR3 in DNA: TGTGCCAGCAGCGATGGACTAGCGGGGGGCACCAGGCTCGGGGAGCTGTTTTTT.

This clone was picked up one time. The chain recombines TRBV5-1 with TRBJ2-3, with TRBD2 matching over 12 bases. CDR1 and CDR2 from the germline V gene are SGHRS and YFSETQ. After removal of 1 base from V and 6 bases from J, the junction contained 6 bases not matched to a gene. CDR3 length: 16 residues. The CDR3 DNA reads as TGCGCCAGCAGCTTGCCTAGCGGGGGGGCCGCTGATACGCAGTATTTT. This translates into CASSLPSGGAADTQYF.

The chain combines TRBV27 with TRBJ2-6; tentative D call: TRBD2 (6 bases). Germline values: CDR1 MNHEY, CDR2 SMNVEV (reference sequence). The CDR3 loop spans 17 amino acids. V was shortened by 1 base and J by 4 bases, with 14 bases between the two germline ends. CDR3 coding DNA: TGTGCCAGCAGTTTATGGGCGGGGCCGAGAGGGGCCAACGTCCTGACTTTC. Its protein product is CASSLWAGPRGANVLTF.

V and J are TRBV10-3 and TRBJ2-1; 8 bases fit TRBD1. The junction had 3 bases not matched to a gene; V was cut back by 0 bases and J by 5 bases. CDR1 and CDR2 (germline): ENHRY, SYGVKD. This CDR3 contains 15 residues. Written as DNA, the CDR3 is TGTGCCATCAGTGAGTCGAACAGGGGGAACAATGAGCAGTTCTTC. Its translation: CAISESNRGNNEQFF.

The J gene is TRBJ2-5, the V gene TRBV7-9; 8 positions agree with TRBD1. This CDR3 spans 14 amino acids. From germline, CDR1 is SEHNR and CDR2 FQNEAQ (reference sequence). V dropped 1 base and J dropped 5; count of bases not matched to a gene: 3. Here the CDR3 reads CASSLGTGRETQYF. As DNA, the CDR3 is TGTGCCAGCAGCTTAGGGACAGGGAGGGAGACCCAGTACTTC.

V and J are TRBV4-1 and TRBJ2-7, with a tentative D call TRBD1 (6 bases). This CDR3 spans 16 amino acids. Germline V lookup: CDR1 MGHRA, CDR2 YSYEKL. Trimming removed 1 base from V and 5 bases from J, with 18 bases in between. The CDR3 here is CASSQAWGHRAHEQYF. The DNA of the CDR3 is TGCGCCAGCAGCCAAGCCTGGGGACACCGAGCCCACGAGCAGTACTTC.

The table lists this clone with a count of one. The chain uses TRBV19 and TRBJ2-1; 9 bases match TRBD2. The junction had 2 bases not matched to a gene; V was cut back by 5 bases and J by 6 bases. CDR3 length: 13 amino acids. The germline gives CDR1 LNHDA, CDR2 SQIVND (reference sequence). CDR3 in amino acids: CASSLGLANEQFF. DNA of the CDR3: TGTGCCAGTAGTTTGGGACTAGCCAATGAGCAGTTCTTC.

The chain is built from TRBV6-4 and TRBJ2-1, with 8 bases fitting TRBD2. This CDR3 contains 15 residues. Germline CDR1 MRHNA, CDR2 SNTAGT. The J segment lost 6 bases and the V segment lost 0 bases, leaving 4 bases of the junction unmatched. DNA for the CDR3: TGTGCCAGCAGTGACTCAGCGGGAGCGAGCAATGAGCAGTTCTTC. The encoded protein is CASSDSAGASNEQFF.

Judged by abundance, this clone is medium-sized. The V and J genes are TRBV2 and TRBJ1-6; tentatively, D is TRBD1 (5 bases). This CDR3 region has 15 residues. Germline CDR1 SNHLY, CDR2 FYNNEI. V lost 6 bases to trimming and J lost 10 bases, with 19 bases between them. CDR3 bases: TGTGCCAGCAGGGAACAGGCCCTCTTGATATCACCCCTCCACTTT. Translation: CASREQALLISPLHF. Together with reference TRBV2 and TRBJ1-6, the CDR3 gives the full variable domain: EPEVTQTPSHQVTQMGQEVILRCVPISNHLYFYWYRQILGQKVEFLVSFYNNEISEKSEIFDDQFSVERPDGSNFTLKIRSTKLEDSAMYFCASREQALLISPLHFGNGTRLTVT.

This chain uses TRBV14 with TRBJ1-2; tentatively, D is TRBD1 (6 bases). The V gene lost 2 bases and the J gene lost 3 bases, with 10 bases spanning the gap. Germline V CDR1 and CDR2: SGHDN, FVKESK. This CDR3 spans 14 amino acids. The CDR3 DNA reads as TGTGCCAGCAGCCAAACAGGGTCTCACTATGGCTACACCTTC. It codes for CASSQTGSHYGYTF.